These 27 T cell receptor beta chains were sequenced from one sample in a study of blood T cells in healthy people across ages. A sample-barcoded 5' primer and a J-beta primer mix were used in a second PCR of roughly 7 to 11 cycles. One entry per CDR3 protein, called by TCRdb with MiXCR from the 5' RACE reads. The repertoire holds over 750,000 distinct CDR3 sequences, around 25% seen once, with under 9.5% in the top ten. Another study also made use of these data, one on T cells of mothers and their children.

The sequenced material came from blood. The origin of the receptors is a boy aged 5-17 years in good health.

This chain links TRBV24-1 with TRBJ2-5; 9 nucleotides align to TRBD1. Germline CDR1 and CDR2: KGHDR and SFDVKD. There are 15 residues in the CDR3. V dropped 1 base and J dropped 4; count of bases not matched to a gene: 3. CDR3 nucleotides: TGTGCCACCAGTGATTTAGACAGGGGGATAGAGACCCAGTACTTC. It translates to CATSDLDRGIETQYF.

The chain is built from TRBV20-1 and TRBJ2-3, with 10 positions matching TRBD2. Losses at the gene ends were 5 bases for V and 5 bases for J; bases not matched to a gene: 7. This CDR3 comprises 14 residues. In germline, CDR1 is DFQATT, CDR2 SNEGSKA (reference sequence). This CDR3 is CSAAQRGGEDTQYF. In nucleotides, the CDR3 is TGCAGTGCTGCTCAGCGGGGGGGCGAAGATACGCAGTATTTT.

This chain links TRBV24-1 with TRBJ1-2, with unresolved D. The CDR3 is made up of 13 amino acids. Deletions cut 7 bases from V and 0 bases from J, with 8 bases between. Germline V gene lookup returns CDR1 KGHDR and CDR2 SFDVKD. CDR3 nucleotide sequence: TGTGCCACCAGGTTCCGGCCTAACTATGGCTACACCTTC. Translated, it gives CATRFRPNYGYTF.

The chain has TRBV24-1 and TRBJ2-3; possibly TRBD2 for D (5 bases). The germline gives CDR1 KGHDR, CDR2 SFDVKD. Trimming stripped 4 bases from V and 5 bases from J, with 15 bases between. The CDR3 runs to 15 residues. CDR3 bases: TGTGCCACCAGTGAGTTCCGGGGATTGCAAGATACGCAGTATTTT. Encoded protein: CATSEFRGLQDTQYF.

This clonotype came up a few times. At one boundary the junction diverges from the germline segment, which might be a read error. J is TRBJ1-4 and V is TRBV29-1; D is uncertain. The CDR3 spans 13 residues. The germline V gene has CDR1 SQVTM and CDR2 ANQGSEA. The CDR3 region has the DNA TGCAGCGCTGAAATTCCTCTGGGGGAAAAACTGTTTTTT. It codes for CSAEIPLGEKLFF.

The chain uses TRBV4-3 and TRBJ2-1, with 15 positions matching TRBD2. Germline loops: CDR1 LGHNA, CDR2 YSLEER. This CDR3 is built from 18 residues. With V trimmed by 4 bases and J by 3 bases, 7 bases remained unmatched. The CDR3 is CASSPGLAGGANYNEQFF. The DNA for the CDR3 is TGCGCCAGCAGCCCAGGACTAGCGGGGGGGGCCAACTACAATGAGCAGTTCTTC.

This clonotype turned up a few times. The V gene is TRBV9, the J gene TRBJ2-2, with 10 nucleotides matching TRBD1. V lost 3 bases, J lost 5 bases, and 4 bases stayed unmatched. Germline-derived CDR1 and CDR2 are SGDLS and YYNGEE. This CDR3 comprises 15 residues. In DNA form, the CDR3 reads TGTGCCAGCAGCGAGGGGACAGGGGAAACCGGGGAGCTGTTTTTT. It encodes CASSEGTGETGELFF.

This clonotype turned up a few times. V is TRBV29-1 and J is TRBJ2-7; D call uncertain. The germline V gene encodes CDR1 SQVTM and CDR2 ANQGSEA. The V end was cut by 4 bases, the J end by 2 bases, with 12 bases between. This CDR3 spans 13 amino acids. Written as DNA, the CDR3 is TGCAGCGTTGGCCGCTTAGGTACCTACGAGCAGTACTTC. It encodes CSVGRLGTYEQYF.

V gene TRBV5-1 combines with J gene TRBJ1-2; maybe TRBD1 (6 bases). CDR1 and CDR2 (germline): SGHRS, YFSETQ. The CDR3 has 14 amino acids. The ends were cut back, 1 base at V and 2 bases at J, with 9 bases in the middle. The CDR3 is CASSLYRGNYGYTF. CDR3 coding DNA: TGCGCCAGCAGCTTGTATAGGGGGAACTATGGCTACACCTTC.

The V gene is TRBV29-1, the J gene TRBJ1-4; TRBD1 might be the D (6 bases). Germline CDR1 and CDR2: SQVTM and ANQGSEA. Trimming removed 7 bases from V and 3 bases from J, with 12 bases in between. The CDR3 spans 13 residues. The CDR3 region is CSDFDRSNEKLFF. The CDR3, as DNA: TGCAGCGATTTCGACAGGTCTAATGAAAAACTGTTTTTT.

The V call is TRBV28, the J call TRBJ2-5; 8 bases line up with TRBD1. Germline CDR1 is MDHEN and CDR2 is SYDVKM. This CDR3 has 16 residues. With 6 bases clipped from V and 5 bases from J, the junction kept 14 bases outside the gene matches. This CDR3 reads CASSHRVTGVLETQYF. The CDR3 DNA follows: TGTGCCAGCAGCCACCGGGTGACAGGGGTCCTGGAGACCCAGTACTTC.

This clonotype was counted between two and nine times. This sequence joins TRBV4-3 and TRBJ2-5, with 7 bases lining up with TRBD2. Germline V gives CDR1 LGHNA, CDR2 YSLEER. The junction had 7 bases not matched to a gene; V was cut back by 1 base and J by 5 bases. This CDR3 has 15 residues. CDR3 in amino acids: CASSQGRTRPETQYF. The CDR3 region has the DNA TGCGCCAGCAGCCAAGGGCGGACTAGACCCGAGACCCAGTACTTC.

Details on this clonotype: A read error may account for a junction end that differs from germline. The V gene is TRBV7-2, the J gene TRBJ2-3; 10 bases are a match to TRBD2. Germline V gene sequence: CDR1 SGHTA, CDR2 FQGNSA. This CDR3 contains 13 residues. The CDR3 DNA sequence: TGTGCCAGCAGCTTCGAACTTAGCGGGGGGTTTCGTTTT. Its translation: CASSFELSGGFRF.

The rearrangement uses TRBV13 and TRBJ2-5, with 9 nucleotides matching TRBD2. J gave up 2 bases and V 0 bases, and 10 bases lay outside the gene matches. The CDR3 runs to 18 residues. Germline CDR1 PRHDT, CDR2 FYEKMQ (reference sequence). The CDR3 protein is CASSLGVGKRGEQETQYF. The CDR3 DNA sequence: TGTGCCAGCAGCTTAGGAGTGGGGAAGCGGGGGGAACAAGAGACCCAGTACTTC.

The chain carries TRBV6-4 and TRBJ2-1, with D unclear. Trimming removed 0 bases from V and 10 bases from J, with 4 bases in between. The CDR3 has 11 residues. CDR1 MRHNA and CDR2 SNTAGT come from the germline V gene. As DNA, the CDR3 is TGTGCCAGCAGTGACTCGGGGGAGCAGTTCTTC. Its protein product is CASSDSGEQFF.

V and J are TRBV5-8 and TRBJ1-4, with unresolved D. The CDR3 runs 14 residues. Germline CDR1 and CDR2: SGHTS and YDEGEE. Trimming took 5 bases from V and 0 from J, leaving 8 bases between them. CDR3 protein: CASRATATNEKLFF. The CDR3 DNA sequence: TGTGCCAGCAGAGCAACTGCAACTAATGAAAAACTGTTTTTT.

This chain links TRBV5-1 with TRBJ2-5; D perhaps matches TRBD2 (7 bases). Trimming pared 1 base from V and 4 bases from J, leaving 23 bases between. The CDR3 spans 18 residues. Germline loops: CDR1 SGHRS, CDR2 YFSETQ. CDR3 sequence reads: CASSLQRGDNYFTETQYF. Here the CDR3 DNA reads TGCGCCAGCAGCTTGCAACGGGGGGACAATTACTTCACAGAGACCCAGTACTTC. Filled out from reference TRBV5-1 and TRBJ2-5, the complete variable domain reads KAGVTQTPRYLIKTRGQQVTLSCSPISGHRSVSWYQQTPGQGLQFLFEYFSETQRNKGNFPGRFSGRQFSNSRSEMNVSTLELGDSALYLCASSLQRGDNYFTETQYFGPGTRLLVL.

The chain has TRBV7-2 and TRBJ2-3, with TRBD2 matching over 13 bases. The CDR3 extends over 16 amino acids. Trimming took 7 bases from V and 5 from J; bases not matched to a gene: 9. Germline loops: CDR1 SGHTA, CDR2 FQGNSA. CDR3: CASTLTSGGARDTQYF. The CDR3 coding sequence is TGTGCCAGCACCCTCACTAGCGGGGGGGCCAGAGATACGCAGTATTTT.

This clonotype appeared a few times. V gene TRBV29-1 combines with J gene TRBJ2-5; 7 bases match TRBD2. The CDR3 loop spans 12 amino acids. V lost 7 bases to trimming and J lost 4 bases; unmatched junction nucleotides: 6. CDR1 is SQVTM, CDR2 ANQGSEA, per germline. CDR3 residues: CSGWEGGETQYF. The CDR3 nucleotides are TGCAGCGGGTGGGAGGGCGGAGAGACCCAGTACTTC.

The chain employs TRBV20-1 and TRBJ1-3, with no clear D. V was shortened by 6 bases and J by 7 bases, with 10 bases between the two germline ends. CDR1 is DFQATT and CDR2 is SNEGSKA in the germline V gene (reference sequence). This CDR3 has 11 residues. DNA for the CDR3: TGCAGTGCCCCATGGGGTAACACCATATATTTT. Amino acid sequence: CSAPWGNTIYF.

This clonotype is a singleton in its sample. The chain employs TRBV4-1 and TRBJ1-2, with a possible D match to TRBD1 (6 bases). Trimming stripped 6 bases from V and 2 bases from J, with 16 bases between. Germline lookup yields CDR1 MGHRA and CDR2 YSYEKL. CDR3 size: 15 residues. DNA for the CDR3: TGCGCCAGCAGGCCCGTCATCACAGGGAACTATGGCTACACCTTC. This encodes CASRPVITGNYGYTF.

J is TRBJ1-5 and V is TRBV28; no clear D gene. Between the trimmed V and J ends, which lost 2 bases and 0 bases, there was a span of 8 bases. The CDR3 sequence is 15 residues long. The germline CDR1 and CDR2 sequences are MDHEN and SYDVKM. CDR3 region: CASSLGRYSNQPQHF. The CDR3 bases are TGTGCCAGCAGTTTAGGCCGATATAGCAATCAGCCCCAGCATTTT.

This clonotype was picked up many times. This chain joins TRBV7-3 and TRBJ2-5, with TRBD1 as a possible D gene (6 bases). V was cut by 1 base and J by 5 bases, with 8 bases left in between. Germline assignment: CDR1 SGHTA and CDR2 FQGTGA. This CDR3 contains 13 residues. DNA for the CDR3: TGTGCCAGCAGCTTAAATAGGGGGGAGACCCAGTACTTC. This sequence encodes CASSLNRGETQYF.

In its sample, this clonotype was seen a few times. The J gene is TRBJ2-4, the V gene TRBV6-5; D is unresolved. The CDR3 consists of 16 residues. V was trimmed by 0 bases and J by 6 bases, leaving 15 bases between them. Per the germline V gene, CDR1 is MNHEY and CDR2 is SVGAGI. CDR3 protein: CASSYSLSDISNIQYF. For the CDR3, the DNA is TGTGCCAGCAGTTACTCGTTATCGGATATCTCAAACATTCAGTACTTC.

This clonotype was seen only a few times. The genes are TRBV12-3 or TRBV12-4 and TRBJ1-6; the D gene is possibly TRBD1 (5 bases). This CDR3 has 12 residues. V lost 9 bases and J 10 bases, leaving 13 bases between the germline ends. The CDR3 region has the DNA TGTGCCAGTGGGGACGGAAGCTCACCCCTCCACTTT. Its translation is CASGDGSSPLHF.

This clonotype has a handful of counts. J is TRBJ2-7 and V is TRBV6-2 or TRBV6-3; no reliable D call. CDR3 length: 12 amino acids. Trimming took off 8 bases at V and 5 bases at J, with 13 bases between the two ends. Germline CDR1 is MNHEY and CDR2 is SVGEGT. The CDR3 spells CASASWVHEQYF. The CDR3 DNA is TGTGCCAGCGCCTCTTGGGTCCACGAGCAGTACTTC.

This clonotype was recorded a few times. This chain joins TRBV11-3 and TRBJ2-3, with 10 bases matching TRBD2. The CDR3 has 16 residues. The junction had 6 bases not matched to a gene; V was cut back by 5 bases and J by 1 base. Germline V gene lookup returns CDR1 SGHNT and CDR2 YENEEA. CDR3: CASSGPGLAGTDTQYF. The CDR3 DNA follows: TGTGCCAGCAGCGGACCAGGACTAGCGGGCACAGATACGCAGTATTTT.